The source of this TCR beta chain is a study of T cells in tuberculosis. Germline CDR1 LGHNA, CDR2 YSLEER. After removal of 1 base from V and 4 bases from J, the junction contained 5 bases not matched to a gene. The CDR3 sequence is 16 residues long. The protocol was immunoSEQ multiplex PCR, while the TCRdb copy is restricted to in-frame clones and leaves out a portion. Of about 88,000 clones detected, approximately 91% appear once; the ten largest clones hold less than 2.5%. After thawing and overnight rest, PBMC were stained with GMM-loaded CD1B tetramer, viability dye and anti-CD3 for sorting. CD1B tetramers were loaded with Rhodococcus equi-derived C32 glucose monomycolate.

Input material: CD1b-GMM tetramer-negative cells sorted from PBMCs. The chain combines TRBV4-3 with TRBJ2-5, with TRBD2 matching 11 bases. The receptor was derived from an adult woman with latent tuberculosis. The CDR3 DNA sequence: TGCGCCAGCAGCCAAGGGCTAGCGGGGGGCTTAGAGACCCAGTACTTC. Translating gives CASSQGLAGGLETQYF.